The clone carrying this T cell receptor beta chain was observed a single time. This table comes from immunoSEQ multiplex PCR, and its TCRdb copy is limited to in-frame clones, with some not included. The sample yields roughly 15,000 clones, 75% to 90% seen once. This CDR3 spans 15 amino acids. Trimming took off 2 bases at V and 6 bases at J, with 13 bases between the two ends. In germline, CDR1 is SGHVS, CDR2 FNYEAQ. These data are taken from a study of T cell repertoires in ileal Crohn's disease. Sequenced material: ileal tissue. The receptor comes from an adult with Crohn's disease. The chain couples TRBV7-6 to TRBJ2-2; perhaps TRBD1 as D (6 bases). CDR3 amino acids: CASSLLQGGSGELFF. CDR3 coding DNA: TGTGCCAGCAGCTTATTACAGGGTGGTTCCGGGGAGCTGTTTTTT.